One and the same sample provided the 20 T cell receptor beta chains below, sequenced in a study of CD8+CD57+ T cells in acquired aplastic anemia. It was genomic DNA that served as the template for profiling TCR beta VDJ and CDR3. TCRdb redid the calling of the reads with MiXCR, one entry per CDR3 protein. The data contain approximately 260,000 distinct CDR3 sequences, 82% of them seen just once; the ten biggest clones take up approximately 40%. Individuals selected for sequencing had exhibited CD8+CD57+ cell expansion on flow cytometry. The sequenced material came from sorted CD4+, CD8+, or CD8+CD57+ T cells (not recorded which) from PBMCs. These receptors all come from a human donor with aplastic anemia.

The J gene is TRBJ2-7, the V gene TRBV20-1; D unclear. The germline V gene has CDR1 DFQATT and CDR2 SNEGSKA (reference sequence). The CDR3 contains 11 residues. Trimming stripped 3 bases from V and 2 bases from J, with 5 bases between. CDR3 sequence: CSASSPYEQYF. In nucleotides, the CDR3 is TGCAGTGCTAGTTCGCCCTACGAGCAGTACTTC.

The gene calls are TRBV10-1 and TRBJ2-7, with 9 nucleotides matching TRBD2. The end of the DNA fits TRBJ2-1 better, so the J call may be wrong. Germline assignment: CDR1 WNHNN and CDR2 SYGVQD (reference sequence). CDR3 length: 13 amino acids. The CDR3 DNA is TGCGCCAGGAGGGGCGGGGGGGGCGATGAGCAGTTCTTC. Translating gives CARRGGGGDEQFF.

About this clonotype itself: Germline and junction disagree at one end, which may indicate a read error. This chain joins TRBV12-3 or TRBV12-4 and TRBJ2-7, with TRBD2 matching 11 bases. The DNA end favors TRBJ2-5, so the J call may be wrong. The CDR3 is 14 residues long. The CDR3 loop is CASSLAGGLETQYF. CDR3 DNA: TGTGCCAGCAGCTTAGCGGGGGGGTTAGAGACCCAGTACTTC.

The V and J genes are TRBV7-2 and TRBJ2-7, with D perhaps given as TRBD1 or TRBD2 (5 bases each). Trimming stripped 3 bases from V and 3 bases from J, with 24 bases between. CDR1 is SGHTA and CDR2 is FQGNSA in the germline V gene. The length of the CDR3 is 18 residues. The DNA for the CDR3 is TGTGCCAGCAGCTTGCATGGGGACGCCGCCGATGGCTACTACGAGCAGTACGTC. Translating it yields CASSLHGDAADGYYEQYV.

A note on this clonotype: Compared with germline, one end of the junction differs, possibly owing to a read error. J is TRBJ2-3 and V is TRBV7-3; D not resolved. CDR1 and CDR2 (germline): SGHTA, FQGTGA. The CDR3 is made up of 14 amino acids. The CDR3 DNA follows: TGTGCCAGCGGCACCTTGGGTGGCACGGATACGCAGTATTTT. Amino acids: CASGTLGGTDTQYF.

DNA for the CDR3: TGTGCCAGCAGTGAATCGGGGGAGACCCAGTACTTC. Translated, it gives CASSESGETQYF. The J gene is TRBJ2-5, the V gene TRBV6-1; D may be TRBD2 (5 bases). The V and J ends lost 2 bases and 5 bases respectively, with 6 bases between them. Germline V gives CDR1 MNHNS, CDR2 SASEGT. The CDR3 totals 12 residues.

CDR3 protein: CASGYGGTDKKYF. The CDR3 bases are TGTGCCAGCGGGTACGGGGGCACAGATAAGAAGTATTTT. This rearrangement joins TRBV7-2 to TRBJ2-3; the D gene could be TRBD1 or TRBD2 (6 bases each). CDR3 size: 13 residues. Germline CDR1 and CDR2: SGHTA and FQGNSA. Trimming shortened V by 8 bases and J by 13 bases, and 22 bases separated the two germline ends.

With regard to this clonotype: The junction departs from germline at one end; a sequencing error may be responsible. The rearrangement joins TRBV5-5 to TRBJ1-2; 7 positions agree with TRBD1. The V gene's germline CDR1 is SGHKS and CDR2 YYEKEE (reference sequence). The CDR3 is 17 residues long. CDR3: CATSRERGPLVDYGYTF. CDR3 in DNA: TGTGCCACCAGCAGGGAGAGGGGGCCCTTGGTAGACTATGGCTACACCTTC.

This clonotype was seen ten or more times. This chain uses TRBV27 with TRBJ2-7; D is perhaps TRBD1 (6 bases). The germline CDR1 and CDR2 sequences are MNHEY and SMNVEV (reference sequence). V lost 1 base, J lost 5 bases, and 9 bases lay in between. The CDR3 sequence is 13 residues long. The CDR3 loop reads CASSLFTGNEQYF. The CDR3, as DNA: TGTGCCAGCAGTTTATTTACAGGGAACGAGCAGTACTTC.

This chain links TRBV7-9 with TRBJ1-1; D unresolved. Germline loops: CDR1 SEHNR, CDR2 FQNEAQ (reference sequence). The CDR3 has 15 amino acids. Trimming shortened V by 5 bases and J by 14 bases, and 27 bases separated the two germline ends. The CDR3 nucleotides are TGTGCCAGCAGCCATCCTATGACTAGCGGGAGTGATGAGTTCTTT. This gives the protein CASSHPMTSGSDEFF.

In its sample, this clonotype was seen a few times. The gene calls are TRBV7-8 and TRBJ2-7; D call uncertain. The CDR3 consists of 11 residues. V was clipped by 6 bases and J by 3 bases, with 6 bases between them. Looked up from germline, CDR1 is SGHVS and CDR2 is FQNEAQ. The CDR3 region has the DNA TGTGCCAGCAGTCCAAACTACGAGCAGTACTTC. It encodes CASSPNYEQYF.

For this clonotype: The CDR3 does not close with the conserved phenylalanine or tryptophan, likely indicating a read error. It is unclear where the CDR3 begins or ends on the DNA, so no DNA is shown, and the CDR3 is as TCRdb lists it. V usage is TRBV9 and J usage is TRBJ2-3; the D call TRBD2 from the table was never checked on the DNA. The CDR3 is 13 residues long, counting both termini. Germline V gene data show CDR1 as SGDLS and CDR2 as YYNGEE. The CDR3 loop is CASREGLADTDTL.

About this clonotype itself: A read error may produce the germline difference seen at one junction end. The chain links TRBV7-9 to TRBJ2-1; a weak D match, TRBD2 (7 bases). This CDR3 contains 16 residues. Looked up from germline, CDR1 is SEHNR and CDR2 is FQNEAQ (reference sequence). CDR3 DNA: TGTGCCAGCAGCCTACAAGGGGGGGCCCGGTTCAATGATCAGTTCTTC. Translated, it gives CASSLQGGARFNDQFF.

The CDR3, as DNA: TGTGCCAGCAGCGTGACGACAGCGGACTATGGCTACACCTTC. Amino acid sequence: CASSVTTADYGYTF. The chain is built from TRBV9 and TRBJ1-2; weak D call: TRBD1 (5 bases). The CDR3 is 14 amino acids. Trimming took 2 bases from V and 3 from J, leaving 11 bases between them. Germline V CDR1 and CDR2: SGDLS, YYNGEE.

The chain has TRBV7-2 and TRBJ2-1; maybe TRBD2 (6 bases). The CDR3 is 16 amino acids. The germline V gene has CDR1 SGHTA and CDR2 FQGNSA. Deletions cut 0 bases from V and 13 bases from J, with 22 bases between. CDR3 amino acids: CASSLALEGCYDYQFF. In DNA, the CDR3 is TGTGCCAGCAGCTTAGCGCTGGAGGGGTGCTATGACTACCAGTTCTTC. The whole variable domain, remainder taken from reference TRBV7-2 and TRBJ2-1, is GAGVSQSPSNKVTEKGKDVELRCDPISGHTALYWYRQSLGQGLEFLIYFQGNSAPDKSGLPSDRFSAERTGGSVSTLTIQRTQQEDSAVYLCASSLALEGCYDYQFFGPGTRLTVL.

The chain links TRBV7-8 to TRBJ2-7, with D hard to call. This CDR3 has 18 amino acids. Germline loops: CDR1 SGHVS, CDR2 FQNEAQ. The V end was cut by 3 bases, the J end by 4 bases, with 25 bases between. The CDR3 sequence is CASSFHPDPKALSYEQYV. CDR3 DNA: TGTGCCAGCAGCTTTCATCCAGACCCCAAAGCCCTTTCTTACGAGCAGTACGTC.

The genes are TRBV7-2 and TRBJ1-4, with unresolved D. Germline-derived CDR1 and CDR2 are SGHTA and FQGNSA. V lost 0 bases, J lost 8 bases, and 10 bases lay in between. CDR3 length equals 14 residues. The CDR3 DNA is TGTGCCAGCAGCTTAGCGGGCGAGGGAGAAAAACTGTTTTTT. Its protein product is CASSLAGEGEKLFF.

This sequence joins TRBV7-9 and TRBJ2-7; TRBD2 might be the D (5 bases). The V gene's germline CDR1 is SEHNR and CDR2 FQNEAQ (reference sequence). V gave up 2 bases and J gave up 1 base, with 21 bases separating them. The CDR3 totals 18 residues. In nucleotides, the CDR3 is TGTGCCAGCAGCTTACACCCAGAAGATACGGACTTTTCCTACGAGCAGTACGTC. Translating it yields CASSLHPEDTDFSYEQYV.

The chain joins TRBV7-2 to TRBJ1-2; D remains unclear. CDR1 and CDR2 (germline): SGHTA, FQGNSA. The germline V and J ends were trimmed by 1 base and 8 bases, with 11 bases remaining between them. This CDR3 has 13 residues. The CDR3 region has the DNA TGTGCCAGCAGCTTAGACTGGAGGAGAGGCTACACCTTC. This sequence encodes CASSLDWRRGYTF.

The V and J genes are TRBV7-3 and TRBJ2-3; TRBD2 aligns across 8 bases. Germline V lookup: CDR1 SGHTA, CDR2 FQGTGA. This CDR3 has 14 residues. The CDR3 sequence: CARRFAGGPVTQYF. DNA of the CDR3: TGTGCTCGCAGGTTCGCGGGAGGTCCAGTTACGCAGTATTTT. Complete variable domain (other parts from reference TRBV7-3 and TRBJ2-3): GAGVSQTPSNKVTEKGKYVELRCDPISGHTALYWYRQSLGQGPEFLIYFQGTGAADDSGLPNDRFFAVRPEGSVSTLKIQRTERGDSAVYLCARRFAGGPVTQYFGPGTRLTVL.